A single sample gave rise to the 22 T cell receptor beta chains below, sequenced in a study of blood T cell repertoires in COVID-19. Some clones are missing from TCRdb's copy, which holds only in-frame ones; the method was immunoSEQ multiplex PCR. This sample has roughly 410,000 clones, with around 87% found just once. Sequencing used peripheral blood. These receptor sequences come from a woman aged 60-75 years with COVID-19, enrolled during active disease.

V is TRBV9 and J is TRBJ2-2, with 14 positions matching TRBD2. The germline V gene encodes CDR1 SGDLS and CDR2 YYNGEE. The CDR3 is made up of 18 amino acids. After removal of 4 bases from V and 1 base from J, the junction contained 6 bases not matched to a gene. Written as DNA, the CDR3 is TGTGCCAGCAGCCCACGAGGGACTAGCGGGGGGAACACCGGGGAGCTGTTTTTT. Translation gives CASSPRGTSGGNTGELFF.

The V gene is TRBV19, the J gene TRBJ1-5; possible D gene TRBD1, 6 bases. Germline V gives CDR1 LNHDA, CDR2 SQIVND (reference sequence). The CDR3 is made up of 16 amino acids. Trimming shortened V by 5 bases and J by 0 bases, and 14 bases separated the two germline ends. CDR3 sequence: CASSETGTHSNQPQHF. The CDR3 coding sequence is TGTGCCAGTAGTGAAACCGGGACACATAGCAATCAGCCCCAGCATTTT.

As DNA, the CDR3 is TGTGCCAGCAGCTTGTCTTTCTCTACGGGAAACACCATATATTTT. Amino acids: CASSLSFSTGNTIYF. The chain employs TRBV5-8 and TRBJ1-3; D gene uncertain. This CDR3 has 15 amino acids. V was trimmed by 1 base and J by 4 bases, leaving 12 bases between them. Per the germline V gene, CDR1 is SGHTS and CDR2 is YDEGEE.

The rearrangement links TRBV4-2 to TRBJ2-1; 9 bases map to TRBD2. Unmatched junction bases numbered 12, after V lost 4 bases and J lost 8 bases. CDR1 and CDR2 from the germline V gene are LGHNA and YNFKEQ. The CDR3 runs to 16 residues. CDR3 coding DNA: TGTGCCAGCAGCCCGCGCGCTAGCGGGGAGTTCTATGAGCAGTTCTTC. Protein product: CASSPRASGEFYEQFF.

The J gene is TRBJ1-6, the V gene TRBV28, with 8 bases that match TRBD1. The CDR3 extends over 16 amino acids. V lost 4 bases to trimming and J lost 10 bases; unmatched junction nucleotides: 12. Germline CDR1 and CDR2: MDHEN and SYDVKM. The CDR3 region is CASSSSWTGQGSPLHF. The CDR3 region has the DNA TGTGCCAGCAGTTCCTCTTGGACAGGGCAGGGATCACCCCTCCACTTT.

The gene calls are TRBV6-5 and TRBJ1-1, with 9 positions matching TRBD1. V was clipped by 2 bases and J by 5 bases; unmatched bases: 3. The CDR3 sequence is 14 residues long. Germline V gene data show CDR1 as MNHEY and CDR2 as SVGAGI. The CDR3 region has the DNA TGTGCCAGCAGTTACCACAGGGGGCAGACTGAAGCTTTCTTT. Translating gives CASSYHRGQTEAFF.

The gene calls are TRBV18 and TRBJ2-5; TRBD1 matches 9 bases. The V and J ends lost 3 bases and 5 bases, in that order; junction bases with no gene match: 7. Germline-derived CDR1 and CDR2 are KGHSH and LQKENI. The CDR3 extends over 15 amino acids. This chain's CDR3 is CASSPLTGGEETQYF. CDR3 DNA: TGTGCCAGCTCACCGTTAACAGGGGGCGAGGAGACCCAGTACTTC.

The chain is built from TRBV7-9 and TRBJ1-1, with D maybe TRBD1 (6 bases). The V gene lost 0 bases and the J gene lost 9 bases, with 11 bases spanning the gap. CDR1 is SEHNR and CDR2 is FQNEAQ in the germline V gene (reference sequence). The CDR3 consists of 13 residues. The CDR3 DNA follows: TGTGCCAGCAGCTTAGCGACAGGAGGAAAAGCTTTCTTT. Translated, it gives CASSLATGGKAFF.

V usage is TRBV7-3 and J usage is TRBJ2-5; 7 bases line up with TRBD2. With V trimmed by 5 bases and J by 4 bases, 10 bases remained unmatched. The CDR3 runs to 15 residues. Germline V gene lookup returns CDR1 SGHTA and CDR2 FQGTGA. Written as DNA, the CDR3 is TGTGCCAGCAGCCCCCGGGGAGGGTCAGGAGAGACCCAGTACTTC. This gives the protein CASSPRGGSGETQYF. The whole variable domain, filled in from reference TRBV7-3 and TRBJ2-5, reads GAGVSQTPSNKVTEKGKYVELRCDPISGHTALYWYRQSLGQGPEFLIYFQGTGAADDSGLPNDRFFAVRPEGSVSTLKIQRTERGDSAVYLCASSPRGGSGETQYFGPGTRLLVL.

The genes are TRBV25-1 and TRBJ2-7; 7 bases agree with TRBD1. V trimming: 4 bases; J trimming: 3 bases; junction bases outside the gene matches: 9. The CDR3 covers 15 residues. In germline, CDR1 is MGHDK, CDR2 SYGVNS. CDR3 in DNA: TGTGCCAGCAGTGGACAGGGATTAGGGGACTACGAGCAGTACTTC. Translating gives CASSGQGLGDYEQYF.

This clone was observed once. The chain carries TRBV15 and TRBJ1-5; 10 bases map to TRBD1. V gave up 2 bases and J gave up 2 bases; unmatched junction bases: 6. Germline CDR1 LNHNV, CDR2 YYDKDF (reference sequence). The length of the CDR3 is 17 residues. CDR3 nucleotide sequence: TGTGCCACCAGCAGATACGGGACAGGGGCAGGCAATCAGCCCCAGCATTTT. This sequence encodes CATSRYGTGAGNQPQHF.

The chain employs TRBV7-3 and TRBJ1-1, with a tentative D call TRBD1 (6 bases). The CDR3 spans 16 residues. Germline V gives CDR1 SGHTA, CDR2 FQGTGA. Trimming pared 2 bases from V and 0 bases from J, leaving 13 bases between. The CDR3 sequence: CASSLAGGGVNTEAFF. In nucleotides, the CDR3 is TGTGCCAGCAGCTTAGCTGGGGGCGGTGTGAACACTGAAGCTTTCTTT.

J is TRBJ2-7 and V is TRBV6-6, with 10 bases fitting TRBD1. Germline values: CDR1 MNHNY, CDR2 SVGAGI (reference sequence). With 8 bases clipped from V and 3 bases from J, the junction kept 10 bases outside the gene matches. This CDR3 has 15 amino acids. CDR3: CASGGGTGDFYEQYF. Here the CDR3 DNA reads TGTGCCAGCGGTGGTGGGACAGGGGATTTCTACGAGCAGTACTTC.

The chain recombines TRBV25-1 with TRBJ2-7; 9 bases align to TRBD1. The CDR3 runs 14 residues. The V and J ends lost 6 bases and 3 bases, in that order; junction bases with no gene match: 6. Germline CDR1 is MGHDK and CDR2 is SYGVNS. CDR3 nucleotide sequence: TGTGCCAGCAGGGAGGGACAGGGCTACTACGAGCAGTACTTC. It translates to CASREGQGYYEQYF.

The chain uses TRBV7-9 and TRBJ1-3; D is unclear. V dropped 2 bases and J dropped 8 bases, with 4 bases sitting between them. The CDR3 totals 11 residues. CDR1 is SEHNR, CDR2 FQNEAQ, per germline (reference sequence). Here the CDR3 reads CASSLTDTIYF. The DNA for the CDR3 is TGTGCCAGCAGCTTAACGGACACCATATATTTT.

This clone has a handful of counts. The gene calls are TRBV7-2 and TRBJ2-1, with D perhaps TRBD2 (5 bases). The CDR3 totals 12 residues. Germline loops: CDR1 SGHTA, CDR2 FQGNSA. V was pared by 3 bases and J by 5 bases, with 5 bases between. The CDR3 reads CASSLRDNEQFF. The CDR3 nucleotides are TGTGCCAGCAGCTTGCGGGACAATGAGCAGTTCTTC.

A few counts support this clone. This sequence joins TRBV30 and TRBJ2-1; 10 bases fit TRBD2. Germline assignment: CDR1 GTSNPN and CDR2 SVGIG (reference sequence). Trimming cost V 1 base and J 2 bases; bases outside gene matches: 14. This CDR3 has 19 amino acids. For the CDR3, the DNA is TGTGCCTGGAGTGACGGGGGCTCTAGCGGGGGTAACCCCTACAATGAGCAGTTCTTC. Translating it yields CAWSDGGSSGGNPYNEQFF.

The chain employs TRBV4-1 and TRBJ1-1; the D gene is possibly TRBD1 (5 bases). This CDR3 has 15 residues. Germline CDR1 and CDR2: MGHRA and YSYEKL. Trimming removed 3 bases at V and 5 bases at J, with 16 bases between. CDR3 region: CASSQGLFQGTEAFF. CDR3 DNA sequence: TGCGCCAGCAGCCAGGGACTCTTTCAAGGGACTGAAGCTTTCTTT.

The chain employs TRBV5-8 and TRBJ2-2; 7 bases map to TRBD2. CDR3 length: 16 residues. Germline CDR1 reads SGHTS; CDR2 reads YDEGEE. Trimming at V came to 2 bases and at J to 1 base, leaving 5 bases not matched to a gene. In nucleotides, the CDR3 is TGTGCCAGCAGCTTTCGGGGGGTGAAGAACACCGGGGAGCTGTTTTTT. It specifies CASSFRGVKNTGELFF.

This clone occurred once. The rearrangement uses TRBV19 and TRBJ1-6, with D maybe TRBD1 (6 bases). From germline, CDR1 is LNHDA and CDR2 SQIVND (reference sequence). Between the trimmed V and J ends, which lost 4 bases and 10 bases, there was a span of 14 bases. The CDR3 is made up of 14 amino acids. The CDR3 loop is CASSNTGLLSPLHF. In DNA, the CDR3 is TGTGCCAGTAGTAACACAGGGCTTTTGTCACCCCTCCACTTT.

This rearrangement joins TRBV9 to TRBJ2-3; a weak D match, TRBD2 (5 bases). The CDR3 has 18 residues. V was cut by 3 bases and J by 6 bases, with 26 bases left in between. In germline, CDR1 is SGDLS, CDR2 YYNGEE. CDR3 sequence (DNA): TGTGCCAGCAGCGCCGGGGTGGCTACCTCCAAGGCTAGGGATACGCAGTATTTT. Protein sequence: CASSAGVATSKARDTQYF. Full variable domain (rest looked up from reference TRBV9 and TRBJ2-3): DSGVTQTPKHLITATGQRVTLRCSPRSGDLSVYWYQQSLDQGLQFLIQYYNGEERAKGNILERFSAQQFPDLHSELNLSSLELGDSALYFCASSAGVATSKARDTQYFGPGTRLTVL.

Only a few counts were recorded for this clone. This sequence joins TRBV28 and TRBJ1-5, with 9 bases that match TRBD1. The CDR3 extends over 13 amino acids. Germline CDR1 reads MDHEN; CDR2 reads SYDVKM. The junction had 3 bases not matched to a gene; V was cut back by 7 bases and J by 5 bases. CDR3 sequence: CASTGQGHQPQHF. In DNA, the CDR3 is TGTGCCAGCACGGGACAGGGACATCAGCCCCAGCATTTT.